This TCR beta chain was sequenced for a study of long-term antiretroviral therapy in people with HIV. Study outcomes and limitations: It was observed that HIV repertoires exhibited narrower CDR3 length ranges than controls. At every time point, clones expanded before ART dominated the repertoire.

The CDR3 length is 14 residues. The germline V gene encodes CDR1 SGHDT and CDR2 YYEEEE. V was cut by 0 bases and J by 0 bases, with 7 bases left in between. Turning to this clone: Its antigen is not identified.

Run at survey level, the immunoSEQ assay was version v3.0. Sequencing was performed with immunoSEQ multiplex PCR; in TCRdb, only in-frame clones are kept and a portion is missing. The table shows under 20,000 clones, with approximately 81% occurring only once. This clonotype was obtained from a woman between 35 and 50 years old with HIV. The starting material was unsorted PBMCs, obtained more than 3.1 years after starting antiretroviral therapy. J is TRBJ2-7 and V is TRBV5-6; maybe TRBD2 (6 bases). CDR3 protein: CASSLGGDSYEQYF. DNA of the CDR3: TGTGCCAGCAGCTTGGGGGGGGACTCCTACGAGCAGTACTTC. Filled out from reference TRBV5-6 and TRBJ2-7, the complete variable domain reads DAGVTQSPTHLIKTRGQQVTLRCSPKSGHDTVSWYQQALGQGPQFIFQYYEEEERQRGNFPDRFSGHQFPNYSSELNVNALLLGDSALYLCASSLGGDSYEQYFGPGTRLTVT.